One and the same sample provided the 8 T cell receptor beta chains below, sequenced in a study of T-cell reconstitution after alpha-beta-depleted transplantation in children (dated by TCRdb to 2016 to 2017). Libraries came from PCR. Sequencing was performed on an Illumina HiSeq 2500. Molecular barcoding was employed in the preparation of TCR libraries, with unique molecular identifiers being used to normalize TCRbeta repertoire quantification. TCRdb cleaned the public reads at Q25 with fastp, built clones with MiXCR and kept in-frame beta chains. When rows share a CDR3 protein, they turn into one entry using the most common DNA and genes. In all, the sample holds around 600,000 distinct CDR3 sequences, and approximately 15% of those were seen once. The top ten clonotypes cover about 1.1% of the sample. The sample here was PBMCs from the stem cell graft donor, taken from the stem cell graft. These receptors were taken from a human donor who donated a stem cell graft to a child with acute myeloid leukemia.

The chain links TRBV12-3 or TRBV12-4 to TRBJ1-6; tentative D call: TRBD1 (5 bases). V was trimmed by 3 bases and J by 16 bases, leaving 16 bases between them. There are 13 residues in the CDR3. The CDR3: CASSFFKEGPLHF. As DNA, the CDR3 is TGTGCCAGCAGTTTTTTTAAGGAGGGACCTCTCCACTTT.

The chain combines TRBV5-6 with TRBJ2-7, with D maybe TRBD1 (6 bases). The CDR3 is made up of 14 amino acids. Per the germline V gene, CDR1 is SGHDT and CDR2 is YYEEEE. V lost 2 bases to trimming and J lost 2 bases, with 11 bases between them. CDR3 in amino acids: CASSLKGVAYEQYF. The DNA for the CDR3 is TGTGCCAGCAGCTTAAAGGGGGTCGCCTACGAGCAGTACTTC.

This clonotype was detected ten times or more. J is TRBJ1-2 and V is TRBV12-3 or TRBV12-4; 8 nucleotides line up with TRBD1. Trimming took 5 bases from V and 7 from J; bases not matched to a gene: 18. The CDR3 is 17 amino acids. In nucleotides, the CDR3 is TGTGCCAGCAGTACCTCAGGACAGGGAAGGAGGTCCGGTGGCTACACCTTC. It encodes CASSTSGQGRRSGGYTF.

This clonotype occurred many times. The chain combines TRBV20-1 with TRBJ2-1, with 8 positions matching TRBD2. The germline V gene encodes CDR1 DFQATT and CDR2 SNEGSKA (reference sequence). The V segment lost 3 bases and the J segment 4 bases; nucleotides outside the gene matches: 17. The CDR3 contains 18 residues. Here the CDR3 DNA reads TGCAGTGCTAGCCCAATAGCGGGGAGGACCTCGACTTACAATGAGCAGTTCTTC. Its translation is CSASPIAGRTSTYNEQFF.

The chain uses TRBV24-1 and TRBJ1-5, with unresolved D. The ends were cut back, 3 bases at V and 5 bases at J, with 10 bases in the middle. This CDR3 spans 14 amino acids. Germline CDR1 and CDR2: KGHDR and SFDVKD. The CDR3 DNA reads TGTGCCACCAGTGATCACGACCGATATCAGCCCCAGCATTTT. It encodes CATSDHDRYQPQHF.

This clonotype has only a few counts. The chain joins TRBV29-1 to TRBJ2-3; D is tentatively TRBD1 or TRBD2 (6 bases each). The germline V gene encodes CDR1 SQVTM and CDR2 ANQGSEA. V lost 6 bases and J 0 bases, leaving 16 bases between the germline ends. This CDR3 region has 15 residues. The CDR3 loop reads CSVHITGTSTDTQYF. The CDR3 bases are TGCAGCGTACATATTACAGGGACTAGCACAGATACGCAGTATTTT.

The rearrangement links TRBV9 to TRBJ2-3; D may be TRBD1 (7 bases). Trimming took off 0 bases at V and 4 bases at J, with 12 bases between the two ends. This CDR3 spans 15 amino acids. Germline values: CDR1 SGDLS, CDR2 YYNGEE. The CDR3 protein is CASSVAGRGADTQYF. In DNA, the CDR3 is TGTGCCAGCAGCGTAGCCGGCAGGGGGGCAGATACGCAGTATTTT. The variable domain in full, completed from reference TRBV9 and TRBJ2-3, reads DSGVTQTPKHLITATGQRVTLRCSPRSGDLSVYWYQQSLDQGLQFLIQYYNGEERAKGNILERFSAQQFPDLHSELNLSSLELGDSALYFCASSVAGRGADTQYFGPGTRLTVL.

The J gene is TRBJ2-5, the V gene TRBV28; D is possibly TRBD2 (6 bases). Germline-derived CDR1 and CDR2 are MDHEN and SYDVKM. The length of the CDR3 is 15 residues. The germline V and J ends were trimmed by 1 base and 1 base, with 10 bases remaining between them. The CDR3 here is CASSLSAGFQETQYF. CDR3 in DNA: TGTGCCAGCAGTTTATCGGCGGGATTCCAAGAGACCCAGTACTTC.